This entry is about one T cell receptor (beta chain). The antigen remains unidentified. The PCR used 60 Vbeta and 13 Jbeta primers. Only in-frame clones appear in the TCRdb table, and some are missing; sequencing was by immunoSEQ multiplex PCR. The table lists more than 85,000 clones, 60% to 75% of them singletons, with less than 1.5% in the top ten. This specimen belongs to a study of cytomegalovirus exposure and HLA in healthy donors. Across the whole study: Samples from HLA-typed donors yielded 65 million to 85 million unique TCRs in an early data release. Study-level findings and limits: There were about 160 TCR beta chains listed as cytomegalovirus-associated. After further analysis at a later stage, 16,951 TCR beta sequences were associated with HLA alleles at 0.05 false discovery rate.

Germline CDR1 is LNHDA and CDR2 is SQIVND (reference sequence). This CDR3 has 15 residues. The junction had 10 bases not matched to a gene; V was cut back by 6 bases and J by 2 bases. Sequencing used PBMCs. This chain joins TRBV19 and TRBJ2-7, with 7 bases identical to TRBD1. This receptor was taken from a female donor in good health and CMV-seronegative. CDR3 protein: CASRETGKSTYEQYF. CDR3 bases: TGTGCCAGTAGGGAGACAGGGAAGTCCACCTACGAGCAGTACTTC.